A single sample is the source of the 21 T cell receptor beta chains below, sequenced in a study of T cell responses to AZD1222 COVID-19 vaccine. Some clones are missing from TCRdb's copy, which holds only in-frame ones; the method was immunoSEQ multiplex PCR. The table shows under 150,000 clones, with 93% occurring only once. Sequenced here: peripheral blood, sampled on day 0 of AZD1222 vaccination. These receptors all come from an adult in good health.

The chain links TRBV6-5 to TRBJ2-2, with unresolved D. The CDR3 covers 12 residues. Per the germline V gene, CDR1 is MNHEY and CDR2 is SVGAGI. Trimming left V 4 bases short and J 4 bases short, with 4 bases between. The CDR3 is CASSSSTGELFF. The CDR3 DNA is TGTGCCAGCAGTTCCTCCACCGGGGAGCTGTTTTTT.

This chain links TRBV5-1 with TRBJ2-2, with a tentative D call TRBD2 (6 bases). V shed 4 bases and J shed 5 bases, with 15 bases lying between them. This CDR3 has 15 residues. The germline V gene encodes CDR1 SGHRS and CDR2 YFSETQ. In DNA, the CDR3 is TGCGCCAGCAGCACCCAACCGGGAGTTACCGGGGAGCTGTTTTTT. Its translation is CASSTQPGVTGELFF.

This clone came up a few times. CDR3 coding DNA: TGTGCCAGCAGCCGACTAGATGGCGGGGAGCTGTTTTTT. Residues: CASSRLDGGELFF. V is TRBV27 and J is TRBJ2-2, with D perhaps matching TRBD2 (6 bases). The germline gives CDR1 MNHEY, CDR2 SMNVEV (reference sequence). CDR3 length: 13 amino acids. V lost 6 bases, J lost 7 bases, and 12 bases lay in between.

This rearrangement joins TRBV5-5 to TRBJ2-7; TRBD2 matches at 8 bases. V dropped 4 bases and J dropped 4; count of bases not matched to a gene: 4. This CDR3 comprises 13 residues. Looked up from germline, CDR1 is SGHKS and CDR2 is YYEKEE (reference sequence). The CDR3 nucleotides are TGTGCCAGCAGCACCGGACTAGCTTACGAGCAGTACTTC. The encoded protein is CASSTGLAYEQYF.

This clone was seen just once. This chain joins TRBV15 and TRBJ1-2, with 7 bases matching TRBD1. The CDR3 spans 12 residues. J lost 13 bases, V lost 0 bases, and 5 bases had no gene match. Looked up from germline, CDR1 is LNHNV and CDR2 is YYDKDF (reference sequence). In DNA, the CDR3 is TGTGCCACCAGCAGAGATCTGACAGGGCGCACCTTC. It translates to CATSRDLTGRTF.

A single count supports this clone. V usage is TRBV21-1 and J usage is TRBJ2-7; the tabulated D call, TRBD2, remains unverified against the DNA. TRBV21-1 is a recognized pseudogene. The CDR3 spans 13 residues. This CDR3 reads CASSPDNGYEQYF. The CDR3 nucleotides are TGTGCCAGCAGCCCTGATAACGGCTACGAGCAGTACTTC.

The V gene is TRBV9, the J gene TRBJ1-6; D is ambiguous. Germline lookup yields CDR1 SGDLS and CDR2 YYNGEE. This CDR3 spans 14 amino acids. Trimming removed 0 bases at V and 1 base at J, with 2 bases between. CDR3 residues: CASSVGSYNSPLHF. The CDR3, as DNA: TGTGCCAGCAGCGTAGGGTCCTATAATTCACCCCTCCACTTT.

The V call is TRBV11-1, the J call TRBJ2-1, with 7 bases lining up with TRBD2. The CDR3 contains 15 residues. Germline CDR1 and CDR2: SGHAT and FQDESV (reference sequence). V lost 5 bases and J lost 8; bases outside the gene matches: 12. The CDR3 spells CASSPFGRVVDEQFF. The CDR3 coding sequence is TGTGCCAGCAGCCCCTTTGGGAGGGTGGTCGATGAGCAGTTCTTC.

The rearrangement uses TRBV7-9 and TRBJ2-7; D may be TRBD1 (6 bases). This CDR3 has 15 amino acids. The V end lost 3 bases, the J end lost 2 bases, and 14 bases lay between the germline ends. Germline assignment: CDR1 SEHNR and CDR2 FQNEAQ (reference sequence). The CDR3 region is CASSLGRGIAYEQYF. The CDR3 nucleotides are TGTGCCAGCAGCTTGGGCAGGGGCATAGCCTACGAGCAGTACTTC.

The V call is TRBV9, the J call TRBJ1-1; no firm D call. The V gene's germline CDR1 is SGDLS and CDR2 YYNGEE. The V end lost 5 bases, the J end lost 1 base, and 9 bases lay between the germline ends. The CDR3 has 13 amino acids. In DNA form, the CDR3 reads TGTGCCAGCAGAAGGGAAGGGAACACTGAAGCTTTCTTT. The encoded protein is CASRREGNTEAFF.

A single count supports this clone. The rearrangement joins TRBV5-1 to TRBJ2-5; a weak D match, TRBD2 (6 bases). Deletions cut 4 bases from V and 3 bases from J, with 16 bases between. The CDR3 runs to 15 residues. Per germline, CDR1 SGHRS and CDR2 YFSETQ. The CDR3 region has the DNA TGCGCCAGCAGCCGCGGGACCGGAGGGGAAGAGACCCAGTACTTC. Translated, it gives CASSRGTGGEETQYF.

J is TRBJ2-2 and V is TRBV12-3 or TRBV12-4; no firm D call. Trimming took off 5 bases at V and 10 bases at J, with 11 bases between the two ends. The CDR3 totals 12 residues. CDR3 in DNA: TGTGCCAGCAGTCTGCGGTTTTCGGAGCTGTTTTTT. As protein: CASSLRFSELFF.

The rearrangement links TRBV11-2 to TRBJ1-1, with 10 bases matching TRBD1. V was pared by 5 bases and J by 5 bases, with 11 bases of the junction left unmatched. The CDR3 loop spans 16 amino acids. The germline V gene has CDR1 SGHAT and CDR2 FQNNGV. The CDR3 region is CASSLTTGGGRTEAFF. In DNA form, the CDR3 reads TGTGCCAGCAGCCTCACGACAGGGGGCGGGAGAACTGAAGCTTTCTTT.

This chain links TRBV9 with TRBJ1-6; possible D gene TRBD1, 5 bases. Germline CDR1 is SGDLS and CDR2 is YYNGEE. This CDR3 contains 15 residues. V was trimmed by 2 bases and J by 9 bases, leaving 15 bases between them. The CDR3 DNA sequence: TGTGCCAGCAGCGTCGACCGGTGGGGCTCTTCACCCCTCCACTTT. It specifies CASSVDRWGSSPLHF.

The CDR3 coding sequence is TGTGCCAGCAGTCTAGCGGTCCACTCCTACGAGCAGTACTTC. It yields the protein CASSLAVHSYEQYF. V usage is TRBV27 and J usage is TRBJ2-7; TRBD2 matches 7 bases. The CDR3 spans 14 residues. The germline CDR1 and CDR2 sequences are MNHEY and SMNVEV (reference sequence). V lost 5 bases and J lost 0; bases outside the gene matches: 4.

This clone was seen only once. The chain recombines TRBV5-1 with TRBJ2-1; 9 bases agree with TRBD1. Germline V gene lookup returns CDR1 SGHRS and CDR2 YFSETQ. The CDR3 is 15 amino acids. V was pared by 5 bases and J by 3 bases, with 6 bases of the junction left unmatched. This CDR3 is CASRGGDRDYNEQFF. In nucleotides, the CDR3 is TGCGCCAGCAGAGGTGGGGACAGGGACTACAATGAGCAGTTCTTC.

This sequence joins TRBV29-1 and TRBJ1-2, with TRBD1 as a possible D gene (6 bases). Germline CDR1 reads SQVTM; CDR2 reads ANQGSEA. The CDR3 has 14 amino acids. V dropped 4 bases and J dropped 0 bases, with 12 bases sitting between them. In DNA, the CDR3 is TGCAGCGTTGCGGACAGACCCTCTAACTATGGCTACACCTTC. Encoded protein: CSVADRPSNYGYTF.

The genes are TRBV5-1 and TRBJ2-7; 7 nucleotides line up with TRBD2. V shed 7 bases, J shed 5 bases, and the junction held 6 bases outside the gene matches. This CDR3 has 12 amino acids. CDR1 and CDR2 from the germline V gene are SGHRS and YFSETQ. CDR3 nucleotide sequence: TGCGCCAGCTCTGGGGGGGTCAACGAGCAGTACTTC. It is translated as CASSGGVNEQYF.

This clone was seen only a few times. The rearrangement links TRBV6-5 to TRBJ1-4, with 12 positions matching TRBD1. The CDR3 is 15 residues long. Per germline, CDR1 MNHEY and CDR2 SVGAGI. The V segment lost 8 bases and the J segment 6 bases; nucleotides outside the gene matches: 7. The CDR3 protein is CASRDRGRWDEKLFF. In DNA, the CDR3 is TGTGCCAGCCGGGACAGGGGGCGCTGGGATGAAAAACTGTTTTTT.

V and J are TRBV11-2 and TRBJ1-2; 11 nucleotides line up with TRBD1. Germline lookup yields CDR1 SGHAT and CDR2 FQNNGV. V trimming: 4 bases; J trimming: 6 bases; junction bases outside the gene matches: 13. CDR3 length: 17 residues. The DNA of the CDR3 is TGTGCCAGCAGCTCCCTTTTGGATAGGGACAGGGGGAATGGCTACACCTTC. Protein product: CASSSLLDRDRGNGYTF.

This chain connects TRBV7-9 to TRBJ2-1; 9 bases align to TRBD2. Germline CDR1 reads SEHNR; CDR2 reads FQNEAQ (reference sequence). V trimming: 5 bases; J trimming: 7 bases; junction bases outside the gene matches: 9. The CDR3 is 15 amino acids. In nucleotides, the CDR3 is TGTGCCAGCAGCCCCTGGACTAGCGAGTCGAATGAGCAGTTCTTC. Its protein product is CASSPWTSESNEQFF.